This entry features one T cell receptor beta chain sequence. Its antigen remains unidentified. These data come from a study of cytomegalovirus exposure and HLA in healthy donors. At the level of the study: Tens of millions of unique TCRs from HLA-typed donors were held in an early release of data. There were just under 400 genotyped donors. Of these, 75% to 90% fell in the genetic ancestry cluster associated with self-reported Caucasian donors. General study findings and limits: Reports credit the classifier with highly specific, highly sensitive diagnosis of cytomegalovirus status.

PCR involved 60 Vbeta and 13 Jbeta primers. Using immunoSEQ multiplex PCR, the repertoire was profiled, and TCRdb retains in-frame clones only, with some absent. The sample has about 150,000 clones, about three quarters seen once. CDR1 is SGHTA and CDR2 is FQGNSA in the germline V gene. The CDR3 consists of 15 residues. V was shortened by 5 bases and J by 3 bases, with 15 bases between the two germline ends. The source is a man aged 18 to 30 in good health and CMV-seronegative. Sequenced sample: PBMCs. The chain uses TRBV7-2 and TRBJ2-3; the D gene is possibly TRBD2 (6 bases). CDR3 loop: CASSPRPGGTDTQYF. Here the CDR3 DNA reads TGTGCCAGCAGCCCTCGGCCCGGAGGGACAGATACGCAGTATTTT.